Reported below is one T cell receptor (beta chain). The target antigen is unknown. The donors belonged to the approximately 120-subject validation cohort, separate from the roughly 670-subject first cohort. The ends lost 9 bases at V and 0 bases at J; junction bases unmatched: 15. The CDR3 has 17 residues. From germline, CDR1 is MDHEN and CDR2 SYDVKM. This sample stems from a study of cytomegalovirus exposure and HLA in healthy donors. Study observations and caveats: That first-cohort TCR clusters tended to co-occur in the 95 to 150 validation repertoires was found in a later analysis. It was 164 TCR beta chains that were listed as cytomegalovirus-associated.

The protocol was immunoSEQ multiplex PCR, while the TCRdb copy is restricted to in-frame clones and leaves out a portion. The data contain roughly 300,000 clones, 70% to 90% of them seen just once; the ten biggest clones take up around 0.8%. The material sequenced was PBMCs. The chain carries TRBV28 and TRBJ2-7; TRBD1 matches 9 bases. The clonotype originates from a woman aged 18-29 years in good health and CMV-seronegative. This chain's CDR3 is CASGVPGGTGSSYEQYF. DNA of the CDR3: TGTGCCAGTGGGGTTCCAGGGGGGACAGGGAGCTCCTACGAGCAGTACTTC.